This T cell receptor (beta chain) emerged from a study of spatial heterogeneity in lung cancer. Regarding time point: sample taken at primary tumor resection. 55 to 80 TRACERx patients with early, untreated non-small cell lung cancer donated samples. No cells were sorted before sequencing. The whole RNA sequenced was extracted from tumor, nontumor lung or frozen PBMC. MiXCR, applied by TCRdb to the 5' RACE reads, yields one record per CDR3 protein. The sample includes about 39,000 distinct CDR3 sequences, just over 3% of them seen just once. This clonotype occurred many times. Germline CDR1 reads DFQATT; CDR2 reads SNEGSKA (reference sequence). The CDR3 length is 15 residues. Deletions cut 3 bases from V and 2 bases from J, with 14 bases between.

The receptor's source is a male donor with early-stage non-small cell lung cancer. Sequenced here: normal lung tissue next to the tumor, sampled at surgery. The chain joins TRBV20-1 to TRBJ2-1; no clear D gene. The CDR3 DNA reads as TGCAGTGCTAGTTCTCTCTGGATGACCTACAATGAGCAGTTCTTC. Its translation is CSASSLWMTYNEQFF.